This T cell receptor beta chain was captured by sequencing in a study of blood T cells in healthy people across ages. The CDR3 is 17 residues long. CDR1 is MNHNS, CDR2 SASEGT, per germline. V gave up 5 bases and J gave up 5 bases; unmatched junction bases: 11. This clonotype has ten or more counts. Ranging in age from about 6 to 100, the donors were healthy Caucasian individuals from Russia. Combining a sample-barcoded 5' primer with a J-beta primer mix, a second PCR ran for about 7 to 12 cycles. TCRdb re-called the 5' RACE reads with MiXCR, one entry per CDR3 protein. The data hold 850,000 to 1,000,000 distinct CDR3 sequences, with under 50% observed a single time.

The sequence was obtained from a man aged 25 to 40 in good health. Sequences were obtained from blood. The genes are TRBV6-1 and TRBJ2-3; 12 bases map to TRBD1. The CDR3 DNA reads as TGTGCCAGCAGTCCCCGGACCGGGACAGGGGGCAGAGATACGCAGTATTTT. Translation: CASSPRTGTGGRDTQYF.